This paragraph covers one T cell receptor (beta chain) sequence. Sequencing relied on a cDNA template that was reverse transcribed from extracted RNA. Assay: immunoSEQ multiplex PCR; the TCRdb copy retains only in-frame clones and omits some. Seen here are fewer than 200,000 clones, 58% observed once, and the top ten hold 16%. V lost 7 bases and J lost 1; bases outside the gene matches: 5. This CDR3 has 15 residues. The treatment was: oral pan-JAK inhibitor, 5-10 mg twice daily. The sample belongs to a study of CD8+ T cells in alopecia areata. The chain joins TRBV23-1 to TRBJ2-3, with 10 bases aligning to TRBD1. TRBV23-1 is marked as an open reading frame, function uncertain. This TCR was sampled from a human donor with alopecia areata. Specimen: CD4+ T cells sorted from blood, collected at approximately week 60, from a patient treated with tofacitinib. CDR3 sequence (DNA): TGCGCCAGCACCCCAGGGACAGGGGGCACAGATACGCAGTATTTT. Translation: CASTPGTGGTDTQYF.